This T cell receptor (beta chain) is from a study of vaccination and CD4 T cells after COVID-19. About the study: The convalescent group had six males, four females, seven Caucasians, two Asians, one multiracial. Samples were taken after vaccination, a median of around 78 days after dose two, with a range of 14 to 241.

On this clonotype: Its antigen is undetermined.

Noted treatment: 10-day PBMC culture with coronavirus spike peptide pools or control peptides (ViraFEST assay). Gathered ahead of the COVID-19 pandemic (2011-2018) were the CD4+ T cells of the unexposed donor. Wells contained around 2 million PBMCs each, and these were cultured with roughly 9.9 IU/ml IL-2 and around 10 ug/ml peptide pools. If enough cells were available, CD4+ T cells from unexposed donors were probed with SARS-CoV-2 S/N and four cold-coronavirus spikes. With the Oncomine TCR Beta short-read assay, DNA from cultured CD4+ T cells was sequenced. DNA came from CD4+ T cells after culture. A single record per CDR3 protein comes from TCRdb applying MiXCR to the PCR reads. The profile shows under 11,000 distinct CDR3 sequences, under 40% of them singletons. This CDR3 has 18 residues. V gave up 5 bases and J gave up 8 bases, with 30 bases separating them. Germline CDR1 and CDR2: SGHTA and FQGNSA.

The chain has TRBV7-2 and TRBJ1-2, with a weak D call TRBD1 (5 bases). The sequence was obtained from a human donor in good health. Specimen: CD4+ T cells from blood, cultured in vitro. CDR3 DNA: TGTGCCAGCAGCCCAGGCGGTGTGGGAGGGACTGCCGGGGGAGGCTACACCTTC. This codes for CASSPGGVGGTAGGGYTF.